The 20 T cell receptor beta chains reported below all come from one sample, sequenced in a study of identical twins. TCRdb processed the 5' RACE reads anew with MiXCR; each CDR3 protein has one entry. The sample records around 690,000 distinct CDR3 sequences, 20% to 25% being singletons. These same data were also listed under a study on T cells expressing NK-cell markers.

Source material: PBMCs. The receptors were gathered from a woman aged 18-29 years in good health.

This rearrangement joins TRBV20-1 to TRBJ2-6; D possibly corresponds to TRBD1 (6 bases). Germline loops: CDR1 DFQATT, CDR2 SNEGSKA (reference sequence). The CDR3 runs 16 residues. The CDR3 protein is CCASLRGRSGANVLTF. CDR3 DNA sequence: TGCTGCGCTAGTCTCAGGGGCCGCTCTGGGGCCAACGTCCTGACTTTC.

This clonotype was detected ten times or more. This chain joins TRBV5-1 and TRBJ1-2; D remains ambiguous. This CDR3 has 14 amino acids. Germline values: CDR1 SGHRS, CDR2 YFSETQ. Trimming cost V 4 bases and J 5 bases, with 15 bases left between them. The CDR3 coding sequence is TGCGCCAGCAGCCCGGGCGTCGGCCGTTATGGCTACACCTTC. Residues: CASSPGVGRYGYTF.

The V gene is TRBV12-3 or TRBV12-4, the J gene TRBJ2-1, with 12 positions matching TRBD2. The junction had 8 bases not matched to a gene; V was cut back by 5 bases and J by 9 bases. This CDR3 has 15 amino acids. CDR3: CASSQTSGSLGEQFF. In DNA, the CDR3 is TGTGCCAGCAGTCAGACTAGCGGGAGTTTGGGTGAGCAGTTCTTC.

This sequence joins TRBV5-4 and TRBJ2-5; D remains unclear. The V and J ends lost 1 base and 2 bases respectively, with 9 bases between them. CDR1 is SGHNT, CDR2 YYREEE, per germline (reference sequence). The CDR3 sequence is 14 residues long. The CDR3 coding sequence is TGTGCCAGCAGCTTGTTGGACGGACAAGAGACCCAGTACTTC. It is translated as CASSLLDGQETQYF.

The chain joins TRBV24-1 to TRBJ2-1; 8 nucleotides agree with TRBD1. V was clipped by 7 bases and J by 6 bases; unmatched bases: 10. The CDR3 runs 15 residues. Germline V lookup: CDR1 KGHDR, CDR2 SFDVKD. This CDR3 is CATSRGQGTVNEQFF. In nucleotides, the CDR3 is TGTGCCACCAGCAGAGGACAGGGAACAGTCAATGAGCAGTTCTTC.

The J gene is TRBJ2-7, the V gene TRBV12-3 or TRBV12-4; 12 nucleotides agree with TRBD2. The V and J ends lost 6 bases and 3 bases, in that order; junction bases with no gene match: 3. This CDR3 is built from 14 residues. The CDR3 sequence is CASSTTSGGYEQYF. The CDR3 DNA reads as TGTGCCAGCAGCACGACTAGCGGGGGCTACGAGCAGTACTTC.

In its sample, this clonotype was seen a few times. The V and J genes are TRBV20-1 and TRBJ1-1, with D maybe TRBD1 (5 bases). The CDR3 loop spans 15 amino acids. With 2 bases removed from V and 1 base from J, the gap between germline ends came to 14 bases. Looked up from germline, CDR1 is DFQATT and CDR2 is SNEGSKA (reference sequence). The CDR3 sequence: CSARSSQVWNTEAFF. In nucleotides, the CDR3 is TGCAGTGCTAGATCCTCACAGGTTTGGAACACTGAAGCTTTCTTT.

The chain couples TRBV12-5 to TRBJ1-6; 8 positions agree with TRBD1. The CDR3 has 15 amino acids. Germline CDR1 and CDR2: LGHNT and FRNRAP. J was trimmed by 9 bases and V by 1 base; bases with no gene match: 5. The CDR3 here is CASGLGTGYGSPLHF. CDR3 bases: TGTGCTAGTGGTTTGGGGACAGGGTACGGTTCACCCCTCCACTTT.

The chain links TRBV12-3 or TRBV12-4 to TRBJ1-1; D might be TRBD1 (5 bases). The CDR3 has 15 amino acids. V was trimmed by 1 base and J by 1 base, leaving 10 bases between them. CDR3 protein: CASSLGKGRNTEAFF. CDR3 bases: TGTGCCAGCAGTTTAGGCAAGGGGAGGAACACTGAAGCTTTCTTT.

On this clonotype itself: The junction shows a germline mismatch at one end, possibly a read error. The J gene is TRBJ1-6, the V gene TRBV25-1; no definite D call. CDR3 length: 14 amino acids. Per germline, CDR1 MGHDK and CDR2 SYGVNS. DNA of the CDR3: TGTGCCAGGAGTGACTACCGGGAGAATTCACCCCTCCACTTT. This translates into CARSDYRENSPLHF.

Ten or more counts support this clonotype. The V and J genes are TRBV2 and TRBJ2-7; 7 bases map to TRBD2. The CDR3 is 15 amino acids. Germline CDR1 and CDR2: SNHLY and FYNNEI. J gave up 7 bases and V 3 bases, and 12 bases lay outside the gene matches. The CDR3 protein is CASSEGVAGAKEQYF. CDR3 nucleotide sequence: TGTGCCAGCAGTGAGGGAGTCGCGGGAGCAAAAGAGCAGTACTTC.

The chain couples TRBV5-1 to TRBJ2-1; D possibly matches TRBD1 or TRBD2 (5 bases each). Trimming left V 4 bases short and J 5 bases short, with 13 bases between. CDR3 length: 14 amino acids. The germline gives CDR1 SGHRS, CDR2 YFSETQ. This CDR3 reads CASSPWDGNNEQFF. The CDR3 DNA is TGCGCCAGCAGCCCCTGGGACGGAAACAATGAGCAGTTCTTC.

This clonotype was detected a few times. The CDR3 coding sequence is TGTGCCAGCAGTTTATTCGGCGGGAGAAATGAGCAGTTCTTC. It codes for CASSLFGGRNEQFF. The chain has TRBV12-3 or TRBV12-4 and TRBJ2-1; 7 bases match TRBD2. The CDR3 has 14 residues. V trimming: 2 bases; J trimming: 7 bases; junction bases outside the gene matches: 5.

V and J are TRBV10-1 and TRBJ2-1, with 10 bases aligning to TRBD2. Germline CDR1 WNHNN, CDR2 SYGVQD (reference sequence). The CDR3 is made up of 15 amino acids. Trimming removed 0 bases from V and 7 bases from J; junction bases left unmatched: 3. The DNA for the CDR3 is TGCGCCAGCAGTGAGTCTAGCGGGGGGACAAATGAGCAGTTCTTC. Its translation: CASSESSGGTNEQFF.

The CDR3, as DNA: TGTGCCAGCAGATCGACAGTACCTACCTACGAGCAGTACTTC. Its translation: CASRSTVPTYEQYF. J is TRBJ2-7 and V is TRBV12-3 or TRBV12-4, with D maybe TRBD1 (5 bases). Trimming pared 6 bases from V and 2 bases from J, leaving 14 bases between. This CDR3 is 14 amino acids long.

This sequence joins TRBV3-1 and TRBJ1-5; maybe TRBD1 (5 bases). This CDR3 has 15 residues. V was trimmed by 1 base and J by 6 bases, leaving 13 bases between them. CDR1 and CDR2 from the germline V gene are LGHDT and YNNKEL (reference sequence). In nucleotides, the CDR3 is TGTGCCAGCAGCCAAGCAGGAGGGGCGGGTCAGCCCCAGCATTTT. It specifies CASSQAGGAGQPQHF.

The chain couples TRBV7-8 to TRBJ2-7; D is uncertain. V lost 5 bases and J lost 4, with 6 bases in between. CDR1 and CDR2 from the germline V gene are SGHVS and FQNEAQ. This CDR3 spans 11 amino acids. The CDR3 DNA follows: TGTGCCAGCAGCCCTTGGTACGAGCAGTACTTC. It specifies CASSPWYEQYF.

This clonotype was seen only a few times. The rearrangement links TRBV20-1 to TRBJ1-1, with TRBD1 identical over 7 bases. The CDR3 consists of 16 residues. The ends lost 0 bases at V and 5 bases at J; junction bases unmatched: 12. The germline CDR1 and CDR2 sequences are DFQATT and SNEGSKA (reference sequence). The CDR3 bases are TGCAGTGCTAGAGACCGACAGGGCCTCCGGGGGACTGAAGCTTTCTTT. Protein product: CSARDRQGLRGTEAFF.

This CDR3 reads CSASLQPNTGELFF. CDR3 nucleotide sequence: TGCAGTGCTAGTTTGCAGCCGAACACCGGGGAGCTGTTTTTT. This rearrangement joins TRBV20-1 to TRBJ2-2, with D hard to call. CDR3 length equals 14 residues. From germline, CDR1 is DFQATT and CDR2 SNEGSKA (reference sequence). With 3 bases removed from V and 0 bases from J, the gap between germline ends came to 8 bases.

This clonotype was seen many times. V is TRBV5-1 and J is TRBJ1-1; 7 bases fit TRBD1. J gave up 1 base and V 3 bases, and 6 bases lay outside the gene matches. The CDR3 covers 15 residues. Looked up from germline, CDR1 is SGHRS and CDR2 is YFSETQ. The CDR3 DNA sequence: TGCGCCAGCAGCTCAACCGGGACAGCGAACACTGAAGCTTTCTTT. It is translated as CASSSTGTANTEAFF.